This TCR beta chain derives from a study of response to subunit inactivated influenza vaccine. In the case of this clonotype: Its antigen is undetermined.

Study-wide points: The study's authors posited that every seasonal influenza vaccination enlists few new T cells.

From germline, CDR1 is SGHRS and CDR2 YFSETQ. Unmatched junction bases numbered 8, after V lost 1 base and J lost 9 bases. The CDR3 covers 15 residues. TCRdb processed the RT-PCR reads anew with MiXCR; each CDR3 protein has one entry. This repertoire shows about 530,000 distinct CDR3 sequences, 10% to 15% found once; its top ten account for around 13%. Sequencing used PBMCs from blood, obtained more than 35 days after vaccination. The receptor was isolated from a man aged 45-60 years who received an inactivated influenza vaccine. The chain recombines TRBV5-1 with TRBJ2-1; 9 bases match TRBD1. In DNA form, the CDR3 reads TGCGCCAGCAGCTTGACTACAGGGGGCTTGGGTGAGCAGTTCTTC. Protein sequence: CASSLTTGGLGEQFF.